A selection of T cell receptor beta chains follows, all from one sample in a study of identical twins. TCRdb itself ran the 5' RACE reads through MiXCR, one entry per CDR3 protein. The sample records approximately 280,000 distinct CDR3 sequences, 6.5% to 9.5% being singletons. These data are also associated with another study on yellow fever vaccine responses in identical twins.

Sequences were obtained from memory (CD45RO+) T cells sorted from blood. These receptors all come from a woman under 30 in good health. Each CDR3 is given with its conserved first and last residue. A D gene is named only where the DNA matches it firmly. Clone sizes are given selectively: once, few, many, or a class where the clone is expanded.

few	TRBV24-1	TRBJ2-2	TRBD2	CATSDFSSGRGKTGELFF	TGTGCCACCAGTGATTTTTCGAGCGGGAGGGGAAAAACCGGGGAGCTGTTTTTT
.	TRBV29-1	TRBJ2-1	.	CSVDSEDPDEQFF	TGCAGCGTTGATTCGGAGGACCCCGACGAGCAGTTCTTC
few	TRBV7-9	TRBJ2-1	.	CASSLVAVLHNEQFF	TGTGCCAGCAGCTTAGTAGCGGTTCTGCACAATGAGCAGTTCTTC
few	TRBV2	TRBJ2-2	.	CAKSALWTLNTGELFF	TGTGCTAAAAGTGCTCTGTGGACTTTGAACACCGGGGAGCTGTTTTTT
many	TRBV7-2	TRBJ2-3	.	CASSQGSTDTQYF	TGTGCCAGCAGCCAAGGCAGCACAGATACGCAGTATTTT
many	TRBV27	TRBJ2-1	TRBD2	CASRPSFSGGHHNEQFF	TGTGCCAGCAGACCGTCCTTTAGCGGGGGGCACCACAATGAGCAGTTCTTC
few	TRBV6-2/TRBV6-3	TRBJ1-1	.	CASSSPVGGANTEAFF	TGTGCCAGCAGTTCCCCCGTGGGGGGGGCAAACACTGAAGCTTTCTTT
.	TRBV28	TRBJ2-3	.	CASSFPGAGQSTDTQYF	TGTGCCAGCAGTTTCCCTGGAGCGGGACAAAGCACAGATACGCAGTATTTT
few	TRBV10-3	TRBJ1-2	TRBD1	CAISVQGTGGYTF	TGTGCCATCAGCGTACAGGGGACTGGCGGCTACACCTTC
many	TRBV12-3/TRBV12-4	TRBJ1-3	.	CASRPTGNTIYF	TGTGCCAGCAGGCCCACAGGAAACACCATATATTTT
many	TRBV12-3/TRBV12-4	TRBJ2-1	TRBD2	CASRQTSGGHNEQFF	TGTGCCAGCAGACAGACTAGCGGGGGTCACAATGAGCAGTTCTTC
.	TRBV3-1	TRBJ1-2	TRBD1	CAKGGTGTLQASHGYTF	TGTGCCAAGGGCGGGACAGGGACCCTCCAGGCGTCGCATGGCTACACCTTC
.	TRBV11-3	TRBJ2-7	TRBD2	CASSKTSGNYEQYF	TGTGCCAGCAGCAAGACTAGCGGGAACTACGAGCAGTACTTC
few	TRBV4-1	TRBJ1-6	.	CASSQPYNSPLHF	TGCGCCAGCAGCCAGCCGTATAATTCACCCCTCCACTTT
.	TRBV7-8	TRBJ2-5	.	CASSPQPGRGSETQYF	TGTGCCAGCAGCCCCCAGCCCGGGCGTGGTAGTGAGACCCAGTACTTC
many	TRBV27	TRBJ1-2	.	CASSLFGSNGYTF	TGTGCCAGCAGTTTATTTGGCAGCAATGGCTACACCTTC
.	TRBV7-9	TRBJ2-2	.	CASGGNTGELFF	TGTGCCAGCGGGGGGAACACCGGGGAGCTGTTTTTT
many	TRBV5-1	TRBJ2-3	TRBD2	CASSQQGTSSNTDTQYF	TGCGCCAGCAGCCAGCAGGGGACTAGCAGCAACACAGATACGCAGTATTTT